Below, one T cell receptor (beta chain) is given with its context. TCRdb called the 5' RACE reads again in MiXCR, with one record for every CDR3 protein. The sample has under 60,000 distinct CDR3 sequences, about 8.2% seen once. V was pared by 6 bases and J by 4 bases, with 7 bases of the junction left unmatched. The CDR3 has 16 amino acids. Germline-derived CDR1 and CDR2 are SNHLY and FYNNEI. These data come from a study of early T cells in non-severe SARS-CoV-2 infection. Sequenced input: whole blood. J is TRBJ2-1 and V is TRBV2; TRBD2 matches at 12 bases. The TCR sequence derives from an adult who was a healthcare worker with PCR-confirmed SARS-CoV-2 infection or an uninfected control (not recorded which). CDR3: CASRATSGGPYNEQFF. CDR3 bases: TGTGCCAGCAGAGCGACTAGCGGGGGACCTTACAATGAGCAGTTCTTC.